The subject of this entry is one T cell receptor (beta chain). This entry comes from a study of blood T cell repertoires in COVID-19. As for the study in general: Specimens from acute and convalescent COVID-19 originated in the United States, Italy and Spain. Nucleic acid was either cDNA or gDNA, and it came from T cells, B-cell-depleted T cells, or PBMCs.

Authors' processing steps: Estimates of nucleated cell counts were drawn from the amplification of reference gene primers. The protocol was immunoSEQ multiplex PCR, while the TCRdb copy is restricted to in-frame clones and leaves out a portion. V and J calls and clone size are copied from that table; D and trimming were computed from the DNA. There are 25,000 to 35,000 clones in the sample; under 90% occur only once, and 15% to 20% lies in the top ten. The receptor was derived from a man aged 65-85 years with active COVID-19. The sequencing sample was made of peripheral blood.

The CDR3 bases are TGTGCCAGCAGCGCCTTCGCGGGGAACACTGAAGCTTTCTTT. Translating it yields CASSAFAGNTEAFF. The chain employs TRBV9 and TRBJ1-1; the D is unclear. This CDR3 has 14 residues. Trimming pared 3 bases from V and 1 base from J, leaving 10 bases between. The germline CDR1 and CDR2 sequences are SGDLS and YYNGEE.